Listed here is a single T cell receptor beta chain. Germline trimming cut 0 bases from V and 0 bases from J; bases unmatched to any gene: 2. The CDR3 runs 15 residues. Germline V gives CDR1 SGHRS, CDR2 YFSETQ. Seattle patients were enrolled while actively infected and followed longitudinally. The record originates from a study of blood T cell repertoires in COVID-19. Study context: Sites across the United States, Italy and Spain contributed samples from acute and convalescent COVID-19. PBMCs, B-cell-depleted T cells, or T cells were the source of the cDNA or gDNA that made up the material.

Clones were read by immunoSEQ multiplex PCR, and TCRdb kept only the in-frame ones, dropping some. The table lists more than 300,000 clones, roughly 90% of them singletons. The sample was peripheral blood. The sequence was obtained from a woman in her 70s with COVID-19, enrolled during active disease. This rearrangement joins TRBV5-1 to TRBJ2-7, with 8 bases fitting TRBD1. In DNA form, the CDR3 reads TGCGCCAGCAGCTTGGTTCAGGGGGCCTCCTACGAGCAGTACTTC. It translates to CASSLVQGASYEQYF.